Below are 9 T cell receptor beta chains sequenced from a single sample in a study of blood T cell repertoires in COVID-19. Assay: immunoSEQ multiplex PCR; the TCRdb copy retains only in-frame clones and omits some. The sample includes around 50,000 clones, roughly 88% of them seen just once. The specimen was peripheral blood. These receptors came from a man aged 70 or older with acute or convalescent COVID-19.

The gene calls are TRBV5-6 and TRBJ2-1; 11 nucleotides match TRBD2. Trimming took 3 bases from V and 8 from J; bases not matched to a gene: 10. The CDR3 sequence is 16 residues long. The germline V gene has CDR1 SGHDT and CDR2 YYEEEE. Here the CDR3 DNA reads TGTGCCAGCAGCTCCCTAGCGGGGGGCCGTCAGGATGAGCAGTTCTTC. Encoded protein: CASSSLAGGRQDEQFF.

This clone has more than one count but fewer than ten. The DNA for the CDR3 is TGTGCCAGCTCCCGAGGGAGGGTGAACACTGAAGCTTTCTTT. Translation: CASSRGRVNTEAFF. This chain connects TRBV18 to TRBJ1-1; D is uncertain. The CDR3 consists of 14 residues. The germline CDR1 and CDR2 sequences are KGHSH and LQKENI. Trimming left V 6 bases short and J 0 bases short, with 11 bases between.

The chain combines TRBV18 with TRBJ2-7; TRBD1 agrees at 9 bases. The V and J ends lost 6 bases and 1 base, in that order; junction bases with no gene match: 7. The germline gives CDR1 KGHSH, CDR2 LQKENI. This CDR3 contains 15 residues. CDR3 amino acids: CASSPGQGVSYEQYF. The CDR3 DNA is TGTGCCAGCTCCCCGGGACAGGGAGTGTCCTACGAGCAGTACTTC.

This clone has just one count. The chain uses TRBV7-3 and TRBJ2-3; 12 nucleotides match TRBD2. Germline V lookup: CDR1 SGHTA, CDR2 FQGTGA. J gave up 6 bases and V 1 base, and 11 bases lay outside the gene matches. The CDR3 has 18 residues. The CDR3 here is CASSLMGPSGRGADTQYF. The DNA of the CDR3 is TGTGCCAGCAGCTTAATGGGCCCTAGCGGGAGGGGGGCGGATACGCAGTATTTT. Full variable domain (rest looked up from reference TRBV7-3 and TRBJ2-3): GAGVSQTPSNKVTEKGKYVELRCDPISGHTALYWYRQSLGQGPEFLIYFQGTGAADDSGLPNDRFFAVRPEGSVSTLKIQRTERGDSAVYLCASSLMGPSGRGADTQYFGPGTRLTVL.

The gene calls are TRBV18 and TRBJ1-1; D perhaps matches TRBD1 (6 bases). The V end was cut by 5 bases, the J end by 7 bases, with 11 bases between. The germline V gene has CDR1 KGHSH and CDR2 LQKENI. The CDR3 spans 12 residues. CDR3 nucleotide sequence: TGTGCCAGCTCAGGGGGGGCCAGTGAAGCTTTCTTT. Residues: CASSGGASEAFF.

The gene calls are TRBV25-1 and TRBJ2-3, with D possibly being TRBD1 (6 bases). Per germline, CDR1 MGHDK and CDR2 SYGVNS. With 1 base removed from V and 1 base from J, the gap between germline ends came to 9 bases. The CDR3 sequence is 15 residues long. The CDR3 protein is CASSEWAGGTDTQYF. The CDR3 region has the DNA TGTGCCAGCAGTGAATGGGCAGGGGGCACAGATACGCAGTATTTT.

The genes are TRBV11-3 and TRBJ2-1; TRBD2 matches 12 bases. Germline CDR1 and CDR2: SGHNT and YENEEA. Trimming cost V 0 bases and J 7 bases; bases outside gene matches: 4. This CDR3 comprises 16 residues. Written as DNA, the CDR3 is TGTGCCAGCAGCTTAGATACTAGCGGGGGGATGAATGAGCAGTTCTTC. Amino acids: CASSLDTSGGMNEQFF.

The genes are TRBV28 and TRBJ1-2, with TRBD1 as a possible D gene (6 bases). Germline V gene lookup returns CDR1 MDHEN and CDR2 SYDVKM. The CDR3 runs to 14 residues. Trimming took 2 bases from V and 8 from J, leaving 15 bases between them. CDR3 DNA sequence: TGTGCCAGCAGTTTAAATCAGGGGCATGGCGGCTACACCTTC. Protein product: CASSLNQGHGGYTF.

This clone was recorded once. The chain joins TRBV19 to TRBJ2-7, with 7 bases aligning to TRBD2. Germline trimming cut 4 bases from V and 5 bases from J; bases unmatched to any gene: 2. Per the germline V gene, CDR1 is LNHDA and CDR2 is SQIVND (reference sequence). CDR3 length equals 12 residues. CDR3 protein: CASSSGSDEQYF. In DNA form, the CDR3 reads TGTGCCAGTAGTAGCGGGAGTGACGAGCAGTACTTC.